Presented here are 16 T cell receptor beta chains from one specimen sequenced in a study of cytomegalovirus exposure and HLA in healthy donors. Both 60 Vbeta primers and 13 Jbeta primers went into the PCR. Clones were sequenced by immunoSEQ multiplex PCR, and TCRdb holds only the in-frame ones, with some missing. The sample shows 90,000 to 100,000 clones, approximately 80% of them seen only once. The sequenced sample consisted of PBMCs. These receptor sequences come from an older woman in good health and CMV-seronegative.

This clone was recorded a few times. V and J are TRBV5-4 and TRBJ1-2; D unresolved. This CDR3 spans 14 amino acids. V lost 5 bases and J lost 8, with 19 bases in between. Germline V gene data show CDR1 as SGHNT and CDR2 as YYREEE (reference sequence). CDR3 DNA sequence: TGTGCCAGCAGTTTTCAAACCGGGCCGGGGGGCTACACCTTC. This encodes CASSFQTGPGGYTF.

The V and J genes are TRBV7-8 and TRBJ1-2; 8 nucleotides agree with TRBD1. The germline gives CDR1 SGHVS, CDR2 FQNEAQ. CDR3 length equals 16 residues. J gave up 6 bases and V 6 bases, and 15 bases lay outside the gene matches. CDR3 in DNA: TGTGCCAGCAGTCACGAGACCTCAGGGGGCGCAGATGGCTACACCTTC. It translates to CASSHETSGGADGYTF. Together with reference TRBV7-8 and TRBJ1-2, the CDR3 gives the full variable domain: GAGVSQSPRYKVAKRGQDVALRCDPISGHVSLFWYQQALGQGPEFLTYFQNEAQLDKSGLPSDRFFAERPEGSVSTLKIQRTQQEDSAVYLCASSHETSGGADGYTFGSGTRLTVV.

This sequence joins TRBV11-2 and TRBJ1-1, with D maybe TRBD1 (6 bases). The germline gives CDR1 SGHAT, CDR2 FQNNGV. Between the trimmed V and J ends, which lost 7 bases and 12 bases, there was a span of 24 bases. The CDR3 covers 14 residues. CDR3 DNA sequence: TGTGCCAGCACCCCCCGATGGACAGACGACTATCCTTTCTTT. The encoded protein is CASTPRWTDDYPFF.

The chain links TRBV5-6 to TRBJ2-7; 8 positions match TRBD2. This CDR3 has 14 amino acids. V was clipped by 4 bases and J by 2 bases; unmatched bases: 5. Germline V gene data show CDR1 as SGHDT and CDR2 as YYEEEE. For the CDR3, the DNA is TGTGCCAGCAGCCCGGGAGGGGGGGCCTACGAGCAGTACTTC. This codes for CASSPGGGAYEQYF. The full variable domain, with the rest looked up from reference TRBV5-6 and TRBJ2-7, is DAGVTQSPTHLIKTRGQQVTLRCSPKSGHDTVSWYQQALGQGPQFIFQYYEEEERQRGNFPDRFSGHQFPNYSSELNVNALLLGDSALYLCASSPGGGAYEQYFGPGTRLTVT.

This clone was detected a few times. The chain joins TRBV5-6 to TRBJ1-5; D not resolved. Trimming left V 2 bases short and J 0 bases short, with 6 bases between. Germline CDR1 SGHDT, CDR2 YYEEEE. The CDR3 runs 14 residues. CDR3 DNA sequence: TGTGCCAGCAGCTTACTCACTAGCAATCAGCCCCAGCATTTT. This sequence encodes CASSLLTSNQPQHF.

V gene TRBV2 combines with J gene TRBJ1-1, with no clear D. Germline values: CDR1 SNHLY, CDR2 FYNNEI. The CDR3 contains 13 residues. V lost 0 bases and J lost 11, with 13 bases in between. The CDR3 is CASSEARAERAFF. The CDR3 DNA is TGTGCCAGCAGTGAAGCGCGGGCCGAACGGGCTTTCTTT.

This clone was observed a single time. This chain connects TRBV7-2 to TRBJ2-1; 9 bases agree with TRBD1. The germline gives CDR1 SGHTA, CDR2 FQGNSA. Germline trimming cut 5 bases from V and 7 bases from J; bases unmatched to any gene: 9. The CDR3 extends over 15 amino acids. The CDR3 DNA is TGTGCCAGCAGCATACAGGGGGCTAATGGGAATGAGCAGTTCTTC. Translated: CASSIQGANGNEQFF.

Here the CDR3 reads CAISREALTEGTQYF. The CDR3 DNA is TGTGCCATCTCTCGGGAGGCCCTGACGGAGGGCACGCAGTATTTT. V and J are TRBV10-3 and TRBJ2-3; TRBD2 agrees at 7 bases. The CDR3 length is 15 residues. The V and J ends lost 8 bases and 9 bases, in that order; junction bases with no gene match: 17. Germline values: CDR1 ENHRY, CDR2 SYGVKD.

The V and J genes are TRBV28 and TRBJ2-7; 7 bases match TRBD1. V dropped 5 bases and J dropped 2; count of bases not matched to a gene: 6. CDR1 MDHEN and CDR2 SYDVKM come from the germline V gene. CDR3 length equals 14 residues. CDR3 DNA sequence: TGTGCCAGCAGTCTCCCGGGACAGCCCTACGAGCAGTACTTC. Translated: CASSLPGQPYEQYF.

This sequence joins TRBV27 and TRBJ1-1; D not certain. V was pared by 0 bases and J by 11 bases, with 16 bases between. This CDR3 has 14 amino acids. Germline CDR1 and CDR2: MNHEY and SMNVEV (reference sequence). CDR3 protein: CASSLSSATLEAFF. The CDR3 DNA is TGTGCCAGCAGTTTATCTTCGGCGACACTTGAGGCTTTCTTT.

The V and J genes are TRBV15 and TRBJ1-1, with unresolved D. Germline loops: CDR1 LNHNV, CDR2 YYDKDF (reference sequence). The CDR3 spans 14 residues. Trimming stripped 3 bases from V and 4 bases from J, with 12 bases between. The CDR3 DNA is TGTGCCACCAGCAGGGTAGCCGAGGGCACTGAAGCTTTCTTT. Translated: CATSRVAEGTEAFF.

This sequence joins TRBV5-1 and TRBJ2-7, with D possibly being TRBD1 (6 bases). V lost 4 bases, J lost 1 base, and 18 bases lay in between. CDR1 is SGHRS, CDR2 YFSETQ, per germline. The CDR3 has 16 residues. The CDR3 DNA reads TGCGCCAGCAGCGGGAGAACAGGGTACGGTTCCTACGAGCAGTACTTC. As protein: CASSGRTGYGSYEQYF.

A single count supports this clone. This sequence joins TRBV9 and TRBJ2-2, with D hard to call. Trimming removed 0 bases from V and 5 bases from J, with 20 bases in between. The germline V gene has CDR1 SGDLS and CDR2 YYNGEE. The CDR3 is 18 residues long. In DNA form, the CDR3 reads TGTGCCAGCAGCGTAGCCCCCTCCAGGCCACAGTGGACCGGGGAGCTGTTTTTT. This gives the protein CASSVAPSRPQWTGELFF.

V and J are TRBV6-5 and TRBJ2-7; TRBD1 agrees at 10 bases. Trimming took 9 bases from V and 5 from J; bases not matched to a gene: 7. Germline V gene lookup returns CDR1 MNHEY and CDR2 SVGAGI. The CDR3 is 13 amino acids. CDR3 coding DNA: TGTGCCAGTGCCGGGACAGGGGCGGACGAGCAGTACTTC. Its protein is CASAGTGADEQYF.

This chain joins TRBV25-1 and TRBJ2-1; 10 bases align to TRBD2. From germline, CDR1 is MGHDK and CDR2 SYGVNS. After removal of 7 bases from V and 3 bases from J, the junction contained 6 bases not matched to a gene. The CDR3 consists of 15 residues. CDR3 DNA: TGTGCCAGCATCGCCTCTAGCGGGAGCTACAATGAGCAGTTCTTC. It encodes CASIASSGSYNEQFF.

The CDR3: CAWTYSRNTEAFF. CDR3 in DNA: TGTGCCTGGACCTATTCTCGGAACACTGAAGCTTTCTTT. The rearrangement joins TRBV30 to TRBJ1-1; D remains ambiguous. Germline V gives CDR1 GTSNPN, CDR2 SVGIG (reference sequence). This CDR3 comprises 13 residues. V dropped 4 bases and J dropped 1 base, with 10 bases sitting between them.